A selection of T cell receptor beta chains follows, all from one sample in a study of cytomegalovirus exposure and HLA in healthy donors. TCRdb's table, derived via immunoSEQ multiplex PCR, lists solely in-frame clones and lacks some. The sample comprises 150,000 to 200,000 clones, 79% of which are singletons, and 2.3% rests with the top ten. Sequenced input: PBMCs. The receptors shown here come from a woman aged 45 to 65 in good health and CMV-seronegative. The CDR3 runs from the conserved cysteine through the conserved F or W. Fields, in order: J gene, clone size, D gene, V gene, CDR3 protein, CDR3 DNA. D genes are given only for firm matches. The size of a clone is reported for some rows only, either as once, few or many, or as a class for expanded clones.

j_gene: TRBJ1-5
abundance: -
d_gene: TRBD1
v_gene: TRBV19
CDR3aa: CASTDRGLSNQPQHF
CDR3nt: TGTGCCAGTACCGACAGGGGACTAAGCAATCAGCCCCAGCATTTT

j_gene: TRBJ2-7
abundance: -
d_gene: TRBD1
v_gene: TRBV28
CDR3aa: CASSTSDRVDEQYF
CDR3nt: TGTGCCAGCAGTACCTCGGACAGGGTGGACGAGCAGTACTTC

j_gene: TRBJ1-2
abundance: -
d_gene: TRBD1
v_gene: TRBV19
CDR3aa: CASSLLIGTGKNYGYTF
CDR3nt: TGTGCCAGTAGTCTTTTAATCGGGACAGGGAAGAACTATGGCTACACCTTC

j_gene: TRBJ1-2
abundance: -
d_gene: -
v_gene: TRBV19
CDR3aa: CASTAQLKRDYTF
CDR3nt: TGTGCCAGTACCGCCCAGCTGAAGAGGGACTACACCTTC

j_gene: TRBJ2-5
abundance: few
d_gene: -
v_gene: TRBV14
CDR3aa: CASSQGLLETQYF
CDR3nt: TGTGCCAGCAGCCAAGGACTACTAGAGACCCAGTACTTC

j_gene: TRBJ2-1
abundance: -
d_gene: TRBD2
v_gene: TRBV7-2
CDR3aa: CASSLGSGRAYNEQFF
CDR3nt: TGTGCCAGCAGCTTGGGGAGCGGGAGGGCCTACAATGAGCAGTTCTTC

j_gene: TRBJ1-5
abundance: few
d_gene: TRBD1
v_gene: TRBV10-3
CDR3aa: CAISHGGGGQPQHF
CDR3nt: TGTGCCATCAGCCACGGAGGGGGCGGTCAGCCCCAGCATTTT

j_gene: TRBJ2-7
abundance: -
d_gene: -
v_gene: TRBV10-2
CDR3aa: CASSDSDSSRYYEQYF
CDR3nt: TGCGCCAGCAGTGATAGTGACAGCTCAAGGTACTACGAGCAGTACTTC

j_gene: TRBJ2-2
abundance: -
d_gene: -
v_gene: TRBV15
CDR3aa: CATVGHENTGELFF
CDR3nt: TGTGCCACAGTTGGGCACGAGAACACCGGGGAGCTGTTTTTT

j_gene: TRBJ2-7
abundance: -
d_gene: TRBD2
v_gene: TRBV28
CDR3aa: CASTLQGLAGVRYEQYF
CDR3nt: TGTGCCAGCACTCTCCAAGGCTTAGCGGGAGTTAGATACGAGCAGTACTTC

j_gene: TRBJ2-2
abundance: -
d_gene: -
v_gene: TRBV4-2
CDR3aa: CASSQDQYRVGELFF
CDR3nt: TGTGCCAGCAGCCAAGATCAGTATCGGGTAGGGGAGCTGTTTTTT

j_gene: TRBJ1-4
abundance: once
d_gene: -
v_gene: TRBV19
CDR3aa: CASSGARPTNEKLFF
CDR3nt: TGTGCCAGTAGTGGGGCTAGGCCAACTAATGAAAAACTGTTTTTT

j_gene: TRBJ2-7
abundance: -
d_gene: TRBD1
v_gene: TRBV30
CDR3aa: CAWSPGQGYEQYF
CDR3nt: TGTGCCTGGAGCCCGGGACAGGGCTACGAGCAGTACTTC

j_gene: TRBJ1-1
abundance: -
d_gene: TRBD1
v_gene: TRBV5-4
CDR3aa: CASSSSGGKNTEAFF
CDR3nt: TGTGCCAGCAGCTCCTCAGGGGGAAAGAACACTGAAGCTTTCTTT

j_gene: TRBJ2-3
abundance: -
d_gene: TRBD2
v_gene: TRBV5-6
CDR3aa: CASSPWTSYSTDTQYF
CDR3nt: TGTGCCAGCAGCCCTTGGACTAGTTACAGCACAGATACGCAGTATTTT